This TCR beta chain comes out of a study of T cell responses to AZD1222 COVID-19 vaccine. Broader study findings: Baseline antibody screening turned up just six or seven seropositive AZD1222 recipients. The peak T cell response came first, and repertoires were sampled only after it. Regions 160-218 and 743-854 dominated among vaccine-associated CD4 TCRs spanning spike. Donors, mostly white British, included more females; clonal diversity was possibly underestimated.

Per the germline V gene, CDR1 is KGHDR and CDR2 is SFDVKD. This CDR3 spans 13 amino acids. V gave up 7 bases and J gave up 7 bases; unmatched junction bases: 6. Comments on this clone: Its antigen is not known.

Clones were sequenced by immunoSEQ multiplex PCR, and TCRdb holds only the in-frame ones, with some missing. Of some 140,000 clones in the sample, around nine tenths were seen once. The TCR was taken from an adult in good health. The gene calls are TRBV24-1 and TRBJ1-2, with 9 bases fitting TRBD1. The sample here was peripheral blood, taken on day 0 of AZD1222 vaccination. In nucleotides, the CDR3 is TGTGCCACCAGCCTAAGGACAGGGGCTGGCTACACCTTC. This encodes CATSLRTGAGYTF.